This entry concerns a single TCR beta chain. The antigen is undetermined. This CDR3 comprises 15 residues. Per the germline V gene, CDR1 is SGHRS and CDR2 is YFSETQ. This specimen belongs to a study of monozygotic twins with inflammatory bowel disease. Study-level results: Telling apart the different T cell subtypes was not possible.

TCRalpha and TCRbeta cDNA was put through two nested PCRs of approximately 17 and 9 cycles. TCRdb reprocessed the 5' RACE reads; each CDR3 protein has one entry and no DNA is given. This sample contains 300,000 to 400,000 distinct CDR3 sequences. This TCR was sampled from a human donor with ulcerative colitis or Crohn's disease, or a healthy co-twin of an affected twin (not recorded which). Sequencing input: blood. This chain connects TRBV5-1 to TRBJ2-5; TCRdb names TRBD1, which stays unverified in the absence of DNA. CDR3 protein: CASSLNGGRQETQYF.